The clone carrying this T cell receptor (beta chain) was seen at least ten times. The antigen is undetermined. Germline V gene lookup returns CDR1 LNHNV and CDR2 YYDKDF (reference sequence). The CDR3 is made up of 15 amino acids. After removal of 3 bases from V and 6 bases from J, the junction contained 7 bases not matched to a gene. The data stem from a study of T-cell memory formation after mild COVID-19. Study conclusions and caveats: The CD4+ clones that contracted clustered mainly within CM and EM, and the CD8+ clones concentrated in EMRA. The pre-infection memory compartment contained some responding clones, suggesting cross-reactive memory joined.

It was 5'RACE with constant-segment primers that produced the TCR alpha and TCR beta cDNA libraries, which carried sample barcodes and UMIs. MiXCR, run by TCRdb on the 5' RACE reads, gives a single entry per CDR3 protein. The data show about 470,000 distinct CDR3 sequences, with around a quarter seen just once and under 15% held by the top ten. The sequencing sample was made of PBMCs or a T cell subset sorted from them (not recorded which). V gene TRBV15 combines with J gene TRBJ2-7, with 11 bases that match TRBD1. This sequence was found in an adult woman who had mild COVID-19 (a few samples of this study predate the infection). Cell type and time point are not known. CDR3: CATSRNRDRGSEQYF. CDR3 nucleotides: TGTGCCACCAGCAGGAACCGGGACAGGGGGAGCGAGCAGTACTTC. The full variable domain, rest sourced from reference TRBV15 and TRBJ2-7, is DAMVIQNPRYQVTQFGKPVTLSCSQTLNHNVMYWYQQKSSQAPKLLFHYYDKDFNNEADTPDNFQSRRPNTSFCFLDIRSPGLGDTAMYLCATSRNRDRGSEQYFGPGTRLTVT.